A single sample is the source of the 17 T cell receptor beta chains below, sequenced in a study of immune heterogeneity within non-small cell lung tumors. In a multiplex PCR, 32 V and 13 J primers amplified TCR beta CDR3. MiXCR was run by TCRdb on the multiplex PCR reads, yielding one entry per CDR3 protein. The top ten clones hold roughly 12% of a sample with under 5,500 distinct CDR3 sequences, roughly 23% of them seen once. Template came from bulk tumor genomic DNA, at approximately 620 ng per sample. Primary tumors were biopsied several times each, far apart, intraoperatively. Samples came from untreated patients having curative surgery for newly diagnosed non-small cell lung cancer. The sequenced sample was lung tumor tissue. The receptors stem from a man between 60 and 70 years old with non-small cell lung cancer.

Turning to this clonotype: One end of the junction fails to match germline, which may point to a read error. The gene calls are TRBV12-3 or TRBV12-4 and TRBJ2-5, with D perhaps TRBD1 or TRBD2 (5 bases each). CDR3 length equals 10 residues. CDR3 amino acids: CASSGGTRYF. CDR3 nucleotide sequence: TGTGCCAGCAGTGGGGGTACCCGGTACTTC.

This chain uses TRBV27 with TRBJ2-3; the D is unclear. The CDR3 has 14 amino acids. V was shortened by 3 bases and J by 0 bases, with 7 bases between the two germline ends. Germline lookup yields CDR1 MNHEY and CDR2 SMNVEV (reference sequence). Written as DNA, the CDR3 is TGTGCCAGCAGTTTCCTGACTAGCACAGATACGCAGTATTTT. Protein product: CASSFLTSTDTQYF.

This rearrangement joins TRBV7-9 to TRBJ2-2; TRBD1 matches 8 bases. Germline loops: CDR1 SEHNR, CDR2 FQNEAQ (reference sequence). CDR3 length: 17 amino acids. With V trimmed by 5 bases and J by 0 bases, 8 bases remained unmatched. CDR3 sequence reads: CASSPRTGLSNTGELFF. In DNA form, the CDR3 reads TGTGCCAGCAGCCCGCGGACAGGGCTGTCGAACACCGGGGAGCTGTTTTTT.

By sample share, this clonotype is large. This chain joins TRBV19 and TRBJ1-2; D is undetermined. Trimming pared 6 bases from V and 4 bases from J, leaving 12 bases between. This CDR3 has 13 amino acids. Germline CDR1 and CDR2: LNHDA and SQIVND (reference sequence). CDR3 in amino acids: CASRATDSYGYTF. The CDR3 region has the DNA TGTGCCAGTAGGGCAACAGACTCCTATGGCTACACCTTC.

This clonotype was found once. V and J are TRBV15 and TRBJ2-3; D gene unclear. Between the trimmed V and J ends, which lost 2 bases and 0 bases, there was a span of 3 bases. CDR3 size: 13 residues. Germline loops: CDR1 LNHNV, CDR2 YYDKDF (reference sequence). The DNA of the CDR3 is TGTGCCACCAGCAGATCTAGCACAGATACGCAGTATTTT. The encoded protein is CATSRSSTDTQYF.

This chain uses TRBV28 with TRBJ2-7, with TRBD1 as a possible D gene (6 bases). The germline V gene has CDR1 MDHEN and CDR2 SYDVKM. CDR3 length: 12 amino acids. Trimming removed 5 bases from V and 7 bases from J, with 12 bases in between. The CDR3 is CASSLGQLEQYF. The CDR3, as DNA: TGTGCCAGCAGTCTTGGACAGTTGGAGCAGTACTTC.

For this clonotype: A much larger clone differs by one base, so this may be a read error. V and J are TRBV28 and TRBJ2-3; 9 bases are a match to TRBD1. The CDR3 runs to 15 residues. The V gene's germline CDR1 is MDHEN and CDR2 SYDVKM. The CDR3 loop is CASILDWTGVDTQYF. In nucleotides, the CDR3 is TGTGCCAGCATTTTAGATTGGACAGGGGTGGATACGCAGTATTTT.

In this sample, this clonotype is medium-sized (0.01 to 0.1%). CDR3 region: CSAHSGSFYEQYF. DNA for the CDR3: TGCAGTGCCCATAGCGGGAGTTTCTACGAGCAGTACTTC. This chain links TRBV20-1 with TRBJ2-7; the match to TRBD2 covers 9 bases. Per germline, CDR1 DFQATT and CDR2 SNEGSKA (reference sequence). V lost 6 bases, J lost 3 bases, and 6 bases stayed unmatched. This CDR3 spans 13 amino acids.

This clonotype turned up a few times. The chain employs TRBV4-1 and TRBJ1-6; unclear D gene. Germline CDR1 and CDR2: MGHRA and YSYEKL. Trimming took 0 bases from V and 10 from J, leaving 13 bases between them. The CDR3 contains 15 residues. CDR3 coding DNA: TGCGCCAGCAGCCAAGAGGAAGGGATCGGATCACCCCTCCACTTT. Its translation: CASSQEEGIGSPLHF.

This clonotype showed up just a few times. This chain uses TRBV27 with TRBJ1-1, with D perhaps TRBD1 (5 bases). The V end was cut by 8 bases, the J end by 4 bases, with 17 bases between. Germline V CDR1 and CDR2: MNHEY, SMNVEV (reference sequence). The CDR3 has 14 residues. Here the CDR3 reads CASRSGRAGTEAFF. The CDR3 bases are TGTGCCAGCCGATCCGGCAGGGCAGGCACTGAAGCTTTCTTT.

For this clonotype: At one end, the junction sequence differs from germline, possibly due to a read error. The chain joins TRBV5-8 to TRBJ2-1; D might be TRBD1 (6 bases). This CDR3 has 15 amino acids. CDR1 SGHTS and CDR2 YDEGEE come from the germline V gene. The CDR3 region has the DNA TGTGCCGGCAGCCGCGCTGACAGGTTTTACAATGAGCAGTTCTTC. As protein: CAGSRADRFYNEQFF.

This chain connects TRBV7-2 to TRBJ2-3; no clear D gene. This CDR3 spans 11 amino acids. V dropped 5 bases and J dropped 4 bases, with 4 bases sitting between them. Germline V gene sequence: CDR1 SGHTA, CDR2 FQGNSA. The CDR3 reads CASSRSDTQYF. The CDR3 region has the DNA TGTGCCAGCAGCCGGTCAGATACGCAGTATTTT.

The chain recombines TRBV5-1 with TRBJ2-3, with D tentatively TRBD2 (6 bases). Germline assignment: CDR1 SGHRS and CDR2 YFSETQ. V lost 1 base to trimming and J lost 6 bases, with 15 bases between them. CDR3 length: 15 amino acids. The CDR3, as DNA: TGCGCCAGCAGCTTGAGTGGTGCGGGAACGGATACGCAGTATTTT. This gives the protein CASSLSGAGTDTQYF. Combining the CDR3 with reference TRBV5-1 and TRBJ2-3 gives the whole variable domain KAGVTQTPRYLIKTRGQQVTLSCSPISGHRSVSWYQQTPGQGLQFLFEYFSETQRNKGNFPGRFSGRQFSNSRSEMNVSTLELGDSALYLCASSLSGAGTDTQYFGPGTRLTVL.

Note on this clonotype: Because the CDR3 is missing its conserved closing phenylalanine or tryptophan, this is likely a read error. The V gene is TRBV7-9, the J gene TRBJ1-2, with D possibly matching TRBD1 (6 bases). This CDR3 is 15 amino acids long. Trimming pared 5 bases from V and 3 bases from J, leaving 16 bases between. Germline V gives CDR1 SEHNR, CDR2 FQNEAQ (reference sequence). Here the CDR3 reads CASSVEGGPYYGYTL. The DNA for the CDR3 is TGTGCCAGCAGCGTCGAAGGGGGACCTTACTATGGCTACACCTTA.

The rearrangement uses TRBV10-3 and TRBJ2-7; possibly TRBD2 for D (7 bases). Germline V lookup: CDR1 ENHRY, CDR2 SYGVKD. V was shortened by 6 bases and J by 9 bases, with 18 bases between the two germline ends. The CDR3 consists of 13 residues. This CDR3 reads CAISASGGEGQYF. The CDR3 DNA sequence: TGTGCCATCAGCGCATCGGGGGGCGAGGGGCAGTACTTC.

With regard to this clonotype: Because the CDR3 is missing its conserved closing phenylalanine or tryptophan, this is likely a read error. V and J are TRBV11-2 and TRBJ1-1, with unresolved D. V lost 1 base and J lost 1, with 13 bases in between. Germline values: CDR1 SGHAT, CDR2 FQNNGV. The CDR3 contains 16 residues. CDR3: CASSLGHLFENTEAFL. CDR3 nucleotides: TGTGCCAGCAGCTTAGGACATTTATTTGAGAACACTGAAGCTTTCCTT.

This clonotype is medium-sized in the sample. The genes are TRBV20-1 and TRBJ2-7, with 9 bases identical to TRBD2. This CDR3 spans 16 amino acids. The germline CDR1 and CDR2 sequences are DFQATT and SNEGSKA (reference sequence). With V trimmed by 0 bases and J by 7 bases, 13 bases remained unmatched. CDR3 loop: CSARDGSASGAGEQYF. CDR3 nucleotide sequence: TGCAGTGCTAGAGACGGTAGTGCTAGCGGGGCGGGAGAGCAGTACTTC.